Below, 28 T cell receptor beta chains from the same sample are listed, as sequenced in a study of Ad26.COV2.S vaccination and SARS-CoV-2 variants (dated by TCRdb to about 2021). Reading the label with the study, this specimen's time point is: individuals recovered from natural SARS-CoV-2 infection. Receptor libraries were prepared by the immunoSEQ multiplex PCR assay. Sourced from immuneACCESS, this table was stored by TCRdb with only in-frame sequences that have V and J called. A share of the clones is absent; for the studies checked, an unresolved V gene accounts for under half, and the remainder has no known explanation. For this sample the table gives some 180,000 clones, of which around nine tenths were detected only once. 5% to 6.5% of the sample is taken by the ten largest. The sequences come from peripheral blood, collected after recovery from COVID-19. The receptor source for this set is a human donor who had recovered from COVID-19.

The chain links TRBV11-2 to TRBJ1-1; 7 bases agree with TRBD1. V lost 6 bases, J lost 3 bases, and 4 bases stayed unmatched. This CDR3 has 13 amino acids. Germline V gene lookup returns CDR1 SGHAT and CDR2 FQNNGV. CDR3 sequence (DNA): TGTGCCAGCAGGTATACAGGGGACACTGAAGCTTTCTTT. Translation: CASRYTGDTEAFF.

This sequence joins TRBV12-5 and TRBJ2-3; 7 nucleotides line up with TRBD2. After removal of 1 base from V and 2 bases from J, the junction contained 9 bases not matched to a gene. The CDR3 is 17 amino acids. The germline CDR1 and CDR2 sequences are LGHNT and FRNRAP. This chain's CDR3 is CASGLEVGTIATDTQYF. The CDR3 nucleotides are TGTGCTAGTGGTTTGGAGGTGGGGACTATAGCCACAGATACGCAGTATTTT.

The chain recombines TRBV24-1 with TRBJ2-7; possibly TRBD1 or TRBD2 for D (5 bases each). V shed 1 base and J shed 4 bases, with 10 bases lying between them. Germline V gene lookup returns CDR1 KGHDR and CDR2 SFDVKD. The CDR3 contains 14 residues. The CDR3 DNA follows: TGTGCCACCAGTGATTTTCACTGGGGGTACGAGCAGTACTTC. Its translation: CATSDFHWGYEQYF.

This chain uses TRBV9 with TRBJ2-4, with D possibly being TRBD2 (7 bases). The germline V gene encodes CDR1 SGDLS and CDR2 YYNGEE. The V end lost 2 bases, the J end lost 4 bases, and 13 bases lay between the germline ends. The CDR3 runs to 15 residues. CDR3 bases: TGTGCCAGCAGCGTGGGGGGGCTTGGTAAAAACATTCAGTACTTC. This sequence encodes CASSVGGLGKNIQYF.

This rearrangement joins TRBV10-3 to TRBJ2-5; D is undetermined. This CDR3 contains 15 residues. Germline values: CDR1 ENHRY, CDR2 SYGVKD. Trimming cost V 0 bases and J 5 bases, with 13 bases left between them. The CDR3 bases are TGTGCCATCAGTGAGTCAAGGCTTCCGACGGAGACCCAGTACTTC. This translates into CAISESRLPTETQYF.

The gene calls are TRBV11-3 and TRBJ2-2, with no clear D. Germline V gene lookup returns CDR1 SGHNT and CDR2 YENEEA. This CDR3 has 14 residues. Trimming took off 1 base at V and 5 bases at J, with 8 bases between the two ends. CDR3 in amino acids: CASSLGEGTGELFF. CDR3 nucleotide sequence: TGTGCCAGCAGCTTAGGAGAAGGTACCGGGGAGCTGTTTTTT.

The chain has TRBV12-3 or TRBV12-4 and TRBJ1-5; D is unresolved. V was clipped by 4 bases and J by 5 bases, with 9 bases between them. CDR3 length: 13 amino acids. The DNA of the CDR3 is TGTGCCAGCAGTTCAAGGCCTGATCAGCCCCAGCATTTT. Translated: CASSSRPDQPQHF.

V is TRBV12-3 or TRBV12-4 and J is TRBJ1-5; D uncertain. Trimming pared 1 base from V and 3 bases from J, leaving 4 bases between. The CDR3 is 13 amino acids. The DNA of the CDR3 is TGTGCCAGCAGTTTAGATGACAATCAGCCCCAGCATTTT. Encoded protein: CASSLDDNQPQHF.

The chain uses TRBV2 and TRBJ1-1; tentatively, D is TRBD1 (5 bases). The V end was cut by 4 bases, the J end by 4 bases, with 16 bases between. CDR3 length: 15 amino acids. Germline V gene lookup returns CDR1 SNHLY and CDR2 FYNNEI. CDR3 sequence (DNA): TGTGCCAGCAGTGTCGAGGGGTCACAAACCACTGAAGCTTTCTTT. Translated: CASSVEGSQTTEAFF.

This sequence joins TRBV29-1 and TRBJ1-2, with TRBD1 matching over 9 bases. V shed 6 bases, J shed 6 bases, and the junction held 11 bases outside the gene matches. Germline assignment: CDR1 SQVTM and CDR2 ANQGSEA. The CDR3 spans 14 residues. CDR3 protein: CSVKGTGKLDGYTF. The DNA for the CDR3 is TGCAGCGTCAAGGGGACAGGGAAGTTGGATGGCTACACCTTC.

The chain is built from TRBV2 and TRBJ2-1; 9 nucleotides line up with TRBD1. The length of the CDR3 is 15 residues. J lost 6 bases, V lost 8 bases, and 11 bases had no gene match. Germline V lookup: CDR1 SNHLY, CDR2 FYNNEI. CDR3 nucleotides: TGTGCCAGCGACCCGGGGACAGGGTTGTTCAATGAGCAGTTCTTC. Its translation is CASDPGTGLFNEQFF.

V and J are TRBV5-1 and TRBJ2-5, with D perhaps given as TRBD1 or TRBD2 (5 bases each). CDR1 and CDR2 (germline): SGHRS, YFSETQ. The V and J ends lost 4 bases and 5 bases respectively, with 21 bases between them. The CDR3 extends over 16 amino acids. In DNA, the CDR3 is TGCGCCAGCAGCCCGGACGAGAATCAGGGACGGGAGACCCAGTACTTC. Its protein is CASSPDENQGRETQYF.

The chain is built from TRBV23-1 and TRBJ2-3, with 7 bases lining up with TRBD2. TRBV23-1 is assigned to the ORF class and has an uncertain function. J lost 5 bases, V lost 10 bases, and 18 bases had no gene match. The CDR3 runs 16 residues. CDR3 region: CANKTPGEGVIDTQYF. The CDR3 DNA is TGCGCCAACAAAACCCCCGGGGAGGGTGTAATAGATACGCAGTATTTT.

This sequence joins TRBV4-2 and TRBJ2-1; D unresolved. This CDR3 contains 15 residues. Trimming took off 4 bases at V and 0 bases at J, with 10 bases between the two ends. Germline V CDR1 and CDR2: LGHNA, YNFKEQ. The CDR3 region has the DNA TGTGCCAGCAGCCCTCTAGGGTCCTCCTACAATGAGCAGTTCTTC. Translating it yields CASSPLGSSYNEQFF.

This sequence joins TRBV5-6 and TRBJ2-7; 13 bases line up with TRBD2. CDR3 length: 17 amino acids. Trimming removed 3 bases from V and 2 bases from J; junction bases left unmatched: 8. Germline V gives CDR1 SGHDT, CDR2 YYEEEE. The CDR3 here is CASSSYWTSGGPYEQYF. DNA of the CDR3: TGTGCCAGCAGCTCCTATTGGACTAGCGGGGGCCCCTACGAGCAGTACTTC.

V is TRBV28 and J is TRBJ2-7, with 8 bases aligning to TRBD1. V lost 5 bases, J lost 5 bases, and 14 bases stayed unmatched. The CDR3 is 16 residues long. Germline V gene sequence: CDR1 MDHEN, CDR2 SYDVKM. Here the CDR3 reads CASSGTGYPVGNEQYF. For the CDR3, the DNA is TGTGCCAGCAGTGGGACAGGTTACCCTGTTGGGAACGAGCAGTACTTC.

The genes are TRBV3-1 (or the pseudogene TRBV3-2) and TRBJ1-1, with D perhaps matching TRBD1 (6 bases). The CDR3 is 14 amino acids. V was pared by 4 bases and J by 1 base, with 10 bases between. Germline CDR1 is LGHDT and CDR2 is YNNKEL (reference sequence). CDR3 sequence: CASSPIGGNTEAFF. CDR3 coding DNA: TGTGCCAGCAGCCCAATAGGGGGGAACACTGAAGCTTTCTTT.

V and J are TRBV27 and TRBJ1-5, with D hard to call. The CDR3 totals 14 residues. The germline CDR1 and CDR2 sequences are MNHEY and SMNVEV (reference sequence). V was cut by 2 bases and J by 11 bases, with 16 bases left in between. CDR3 protein: CASSLNGRTGAQHF. CDR3 sequence (DNA): TGTGCCAGCAGTTTAAACGGCAGGACCGGGGCCCAGCATTTT.

The gene calls are TRBV3-1 (or the pseudogene TRBV3-2) and TRBJ2-5; either TRBD1 or TRBD2 may fit D (5 bases each). Trimming removed 5 bases from V and 5 bases from J, with 15 bases in between. The CDR3 covers 14 residues. Germline V CDR1 and CDR2: LGHDT, YNNKEL (reference sequence). CDR3 bases: TGTGCCAGCAGCACGGGACCTCGGTCTGAGACCCAGTACTTC. Protein product: CASSTGPRSETQYF.

J is TRBJ2-2 and V is TRBV5-4, with D unclear. The CDR3 runs 13 residues. The germline CDR1 and CDR2 sequences are SGHNT and YYREEE (reference sequence). V lost 2 bases, J lost 7 bases, and 9 bases lay in between. The CDR3 reads CASSLYVNGELFF. Written as DNA, the CDR3 is TGTGCCAGCAGCTTATATGTAAACGGGGAGCTGTTTTTT.

This chain links TRBV28 with TRBJ1-6, with 7 bases lining up with TRBD1. The CDR3 runs to 16 residues. Trimming at V came to 5 bases and at J to 7 bases, leaving 11 bases not matched to a gene. CDR1 is MDHEN, CDR2 SYDVKM, per germline. CDR3 coding DNA: TGTGCCAGCAGTCTAGGGAGACAGGGACGAAATTCACCCCTCCACTTT. It specifies CASSLGRQGRNSPLHF.

The chain joins TRBV11-2 to TRBJ1-1; maybe TRBD1 (5 bases). V was trimmed by 3 bases and J by 3 bases, leaving 23 bases between them. The germline gives CDR1 SGHAT, CDR2 FQNNGV. There are 18 residues in the CDR3. The chain's CDR3 is CASSFWGGTHMKDTEAFF. In DNA, the CDR3 is TGTGCCAGCAGCTTTTGGGGGGGAACCCACATGAAAGACACTGAAGCTTTCTTT.

The chain is built from TRBV2 and TRBJ2-1; D perhaps matches TRBD2 (6 bases). V lost 7 bases, J lost 5 bases, and 15 bases lay in between. Germline lookup yields CDR1 SNHLY and CDR2 FYNNEI. CDR3 size: 14 residues. DNA of the CDR3: TGTGCCAGCAACGCAAGGACTACCAACAATGAGCAGTTCTTC. It encodes CASNARTTNNEQFF.

V usage is TRBV7-9 and J usage is TRBJ2-7; D not certain. Trimming removed 4 bases at V and 6 bases at J, with 13 bases between. This CDR3 comprises 13 residues. Per germline, CDR1 SEHNR and CDR2 FQNEAQ (reference sequence). The CDR3 nucleotides read TGTGCCAGCAGCTCAATCGACCGATTCGAGCAGTACTTC. Its translation: CASSSIDRFEQYF. The full variable domain, in which reference TRBV7-9 and TRBJ2-7 provide the parts outside the CDR3, is DTGVSQNPRHKITKRGQNVTFRCDPISEHNRLYWYRQTLGQGPEFLTYFQNEAQLEKSRLLSDRFSAERPKGSFSTLEIQRTEQGDSAMYLCASSSIDRFEQYFGPGTRLTVT.

This chain connects TRBV6-5 to TRBJ1-1; D unresolved. With 6 bases removed from V and 0 bases from J, the gap between germline ends came to 11 bases. CDR1 is MNHEY, CDR2 SVGAGI, per germline. There are 14 residues in the CDR3. CDR3 in DNA: TGTGCCAGCAGCCTCGCTAGCTTGAACACTGAAGCTTTCTTT. It specifies CASSLASLNTEAFF.

V usage is TRBV29-1 and J usage is TRBJ1-2, with TRBD1 as a possible D gene (5 bases). Per the germline V gene, CDR1 is SQVTM and CDR2 is ANQGSEA. CDR3 size: 13 residues. Trimming took 4 bases from V and 0 from J, leaving 9 bases between them. The CDR3 loop is CSVGQIANYGYTF. The CDR3 nucleotides read TGCAGCGTTGGACAGATAGCTAACTATGGCTACACCTTC. Combining the CDR3 with reference TRBV29-1 and TRBJ1-2 gives the whole variable domain SAVISQKPSRDICQRGTSLTIQCQVDSQVTMMFWYRQQPGQSLTLIATANQGSEATYESGFVIDKFPISRPNLTFSTLTVSNMSPEDSSIYLCSVGQIANYGYTFGSGTRLTVV.

The V and J genes are TRBV23-1 and TRBJ2-5, with D hard to call. TRBV23-1 counts as an open reading frame of uncertain function. The CDR3 runs 11 residues. V lost 8 bases and J 5 bases, leaving 9 bases between the germline ends. The CDR3 loop is CASPPRETQYF. The DNA for the CDR3 is TGCGCCAGCCCCCCCCGGGAGACCCAGTACTTC.

The chain has TRBV27 and TRBJ1-2; unclear D gene. CDR1 is MNHEY, CDR2 SMNVEV, per germline (reference sequence). The CDR3 runs 19 residues. V dropped 5 bases and J dropped 7 bases, with 32 bases sitting between them. Here the CDR3 reads CASSTQRLKPPTRIFGYTF. CDR3 in DNA: TGTGCCAGCAGTACCCAACGGCTGAAACCCCCGACGAGGATATTTGGCTACACCTTC.